Listed here is a single T cell receptor (beta chain). Antigen unknown. Mismatch with germline at one junction end may stem from a read error. Germline V gene data show CDR1 as SNHLY and CDR2 as FYNNEI. This CDR3 spans 8 amino acids. This sample was taken from a study of T-cell reconstitution after alpha-beta-depleted transplantation in children. The study, taken as a whole, reports: Newly produced T cells mostly provided counts and TCRbeta diversity after one year, as hyperexpanded clones declined. The study traced high day-60 TCRbeta diversity in some patients to surviving recipient T cells and thymic progenitors. Several hundred graft clones that had expanded were reportedly the source of alpha-beta T cells about two months after transplant.

Unique molecular identifiers were incorporated during preparation of the TCRbeta library. TCRdb re-derived calls from the PCR reads in MiXCR, one entry per CDR3 protein. Among over 150,000 distinct CDR3 sequences listed, around 7% were seen once. The starting material was PBMCs, obtained before TCRalphabeta/CD19-depleted stem cell transplant. The TCR comes from a boy between 2 and 10 years old with acute lymphoblastic leukemia, due to receive a stem cell transplant. This rearrangement joins TRBV2 to TRBJ2-7; D gene uncertain. Written as DNA, the CDR3 is TGTGCCAGCAGTCCGACCCTCTTC. Translated, it gives CASSPTLF.